The present T cell receptor (beta chain) was sequenced within a study of blood T cell repertoires in COVID-19. After removal of 5 bases from V and 0 bases from J, the junction contained 13 bases not matched to a gene. In germline, CDR1 is SQVTM, CDR2 ANQGSEA. The CDR3 is 17 amino acids. Profiling relied on immunoSEQ multiplex PCR, and the TCRdb table lists in-frame clones only, not all of them. This sample yields about 170,000 clones, of which 84% are seen a single time; about an eighth belongs to the top ten. The source of this sequence is a man aged 50-59 years who had recovered from COVID-19. The genes are TRBV29-1 and TRBJ1-1, with 9 bases aligning to TRBD1. Source material: PBMCs or T cells enriched from blood (not recorded which). CDR3 residues: CSVTAGTGLKMNTEAFF. The CDR3 region has the DNA TGCAGCGTTACCGCCGGGACAGGGCTCAAGATGAACACTGAAGCTTTCTTT.